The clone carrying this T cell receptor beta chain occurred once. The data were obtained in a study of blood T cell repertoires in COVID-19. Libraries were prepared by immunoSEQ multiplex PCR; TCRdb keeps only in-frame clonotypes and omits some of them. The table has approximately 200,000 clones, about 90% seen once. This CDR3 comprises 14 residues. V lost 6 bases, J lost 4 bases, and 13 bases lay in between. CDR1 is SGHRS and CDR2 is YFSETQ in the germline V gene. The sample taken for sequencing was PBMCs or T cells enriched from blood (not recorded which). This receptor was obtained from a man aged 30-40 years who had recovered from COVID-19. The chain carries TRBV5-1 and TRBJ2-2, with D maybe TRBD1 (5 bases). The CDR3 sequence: CASNHRSPTGELFF. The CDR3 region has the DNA TGCGCCAGCAACCACAGGAGCCCCACCGGGGAGCTGTTTTTT.